The rows below give T cell receptor beta chains drawn from one sample of a study of vaccination and CD4 T cells after COVID-19. TCRdb itself ran the PCR reads through MiXCR, one entry per CDR3 protein. The sample lists approximately 15,000 distinct CDR3 sequences, approximately 60% occurring once. These receptors have no identified antigens. Sequencing used CD4+ T cells from blood, cultured in vitro. The receptor set was obtained from a human donor who had recovered from COVID-19. CDR3s include the opening cysteine and the closing phenylalanine or tryptophan. The order of the fields is D gene, clone size, V gene, J gene, CDR3 DNA, CDR3 protein. A D gene is named only where the DNA matches it firmly. Size tells how often a clone was seen (once, few, many) or the class of an expanded clone, and some rows leave it out.

TRBD1	once	TRBV20-1	TRBJ2-5	TGCAGTGCTAGAGAGGGGACAGGGATCCAAGAGACCCAGTACTTC	CSAREGTGIQETQYF
TRBD2	.	TRBV9	TRBJ2-2	TGTGCCAGCAGCGCCCTAGCGGGAGGTACCGGGGAGCTGTTTTTT	CASSALAGGTGELFF
.	.	TRBV4-1	TRBJ1-2	TGCGCCAGCAGCCAAGTGGACAGCCTCGTATATGGCTACACCTTC	CASSQVDSLVYGYTF
.	few	TRBV2	TRBJ1-2	TGTGCCAGCAGGGGAAGGGCGGGGGACTATGGCTACACCTTC	CASRGRAGDYGYTF
TRBD1	once	TRBV14	TRBJ1-2	TGTGCCAGCAGCACAGGGGGAGGATATGGCTACACCTTC	CASSTGGGYGYTF
TRBD1	.	TRBV7-2	TRBJ2-7	TGTGCCAGCAGCTTAGCGGGGACAGAATACTACGAGCAGTACTTC	CASSLAGTEYYEQYF
TRBD1	few	TRBV2	TRBJ1-1	TGTGCCAGCAGTGAATGGAGGACAGGAGCTTTCTTT	CASSEWRTGAFF
.	.	TRBV7-9	TRBJ2-3	TGCGCCAGCAGCATAGGAGTCAGTACTAGCACAGATACGCAGTATTTT	CASSIGVSTSTDTQYF
TRBD1	.	TRBV5-1	TRBJ2-5	TGCGCCAGCAGCCGGACAGGGGGCGAGGAGACCCAGTACTTC	CASSRTGGEETQYF
.	.	TRBV27	TRBJ1-1	TGTGCCAGCAGCTCCCCGAACACTGAAGCTTTCTTT	CASSSPNTEAFF
TRBD1	.	TRBV11-2	TRBJ1-2	TGTGCCAGCAATCCTTCGACAGGGCTCGACTATGGCTACACCTTC	CASNPSTGLDYGYTF
.	.	TRBV19	TRBJ1-5	TGTGCCAGTAGTACGCAGATCAATCAGCCCCAGCATTTT	CASSTQINQPQHF
TRBD2	.	TRBV11-2	TRBJ2-1	TGTGCCAGCAGCTTAGATCGGGGAGGGCATGAGCAGTTCTTC	CASSLDRGGHEQFF
.	.	TRBV2	TRBJ1-2	TGTGCCAGCACCCTAGGGGTGTTAAACTATGGCTACACCTTC	CASTLGVLNYGYTF
.	.	TRBV2	TRBJ2-5	TGTGCCAGCTGTGGGGGTCTGGGGGAGACCCAGTACTTC	CASCGGLGETQYF
.	.	TRBV6-2/TRBV6-3	TRBJ2-5	TGTGCCAGCAGTTCCCCGGGACGTTTAGAGACCCAGTACTTC	CASSSPGRLETQYF
.	.	TRBV6-1	TRBJ1-5	TGTGCCAGCAGCCGGGGGCCCTTTGACTATCAGCCCCAGCATTTT	CASSRGPFDYQPQHF
TRBD2	few	TRBV6-2/TRBV6-3	TRBJ2-1	TGTGCCAGCATCGATAGCGGGAGCTCCTACAATGAGCAGTTCTTC	CASIDSGSSYNEQFF
.	.	TRBV7-9	TRBJ1-1	TGTGCCAGCAGCTTAGCCCGGGAGAACACTGAAGCTTTCTTT	CASSLARENTEAFF
TRBD1	.	TRBV28	TRBJ1-1	TGTGCCAGCACCCTCCGGCAGGGGGCAATTGAAGCTTTCTTT	CASTLRQGAIEAFF
TRBD2	.	TRBV12-3/TRBV12-4	TRBJ2-3	TGTGCCAGCAGGACTAGCGGGAAGGCAGATACGCAGTATTTT	CASRTSGKADTQYF
TRBD2	.	TRBV11-3	TRBJ2-3	TGTGCCAGCAGCTACCTTGGACTAGCGGGCACAGATACGCAGTATTTT	CASSYLGLAGTDTQYF
.	.	TRBV20-1	TRBJ2-3	TGCAGTGCTCGGGCTAGCACAGATACGCAGTATTTT	CSARASTDTQYF
.	few	TRBV28	TRBJ1-2	TGTGCCAGCAGTTTATGGATTACAAACTATGGCTACACCTTC	CASSLWITNYGYTF
TRBD1	once	TRBV5-1	TRBJ2-2	TGCGCCAGCAGCCGGGACAGGGTCGCGAACACCGGGGAGCTGTTTTTT	CASSRDRVANTGELFF
.	.	TRBV7-6	TRBJ1-1	TGTGCCAGCAGCCGGGATGTGTTGGCCGCTGAAGCTTTCTTT	CASSRDVLAAEAFF
TRBD1	few	TRBV24-1	TRBJ1-2	TGTGCCACCAGTGAGTCGAGACAGGGCGGCGGCTACACCTTC	CATSESRQGGGYTF
TRBD1	medium-sized	TRBV20-1	TRBJ1-5	TGCAGTGCAAACAGGGGCGGCAATCAGCCCCAGCATTTT	CSANRGGNQPQHF
.	.	TRBV7-2	TRBJ1-5	TGTGCCAGCAGCTTAGCTGGGACGGTTAGCAATCAGCCCCAGCATTTT	CASSLAGTVSNQPQHF
.	.	TRBV21-1	TRBJ2-1	TGTGCCAGCAGCACAAGAGGAGGGGATGAGCAGTTCTTC	CASSTRGGDEQFF
TRBD1	few	TRBV19	TRBJ1-5	TGTGCCAGTAGTACGGGACAGGCAATCAATCAGCCCCAGCATTTT	CASSTGQAINQPQHF
.	once	TRBV4-1	TRBJ2-4	TGCGCCAGCAGCCACAGCGGGCGTGGGGAAATTCAGTACTTC	CASSHSGRGEIQYF
TRBD2	few	TRBV24-1	TRBJ2-1	TGTGCCACCAGTGGGCCTAGCGGGAATGTTTACAATGAGCAGTTCTTC	CATSGPSGNVYNEQFF
.	.	TRBV24-1	TRBJ1-5	TGTGCCACCAGTGATCCGACGGCAGGGAAGCCCCAGCATTTT	CATSDPTAGKPQHF